A single sample is the source of the 10 T cell receptor beta chains below, sequenced in a study of vaccination and CD4 T cells after COVID-19. Treatment: 10-day PBMC culture with coronavirus spike peptide pools or control peptides (ViraFEST assay). No antigen has been assigned to these receptors. The study sequenced cultured CD4+ T cell DNA using the Oncomine TCR Beta short-read assay. MiXCR, applied by TCRdb to the PCR reads, yields one record per CDR3 protein. The sample has around 15,000 distinct CDR3 sequences, 52% seen once; the top ten hold 3.7%. The specimen was CD4+ T cells from blood, cultured in vitro, collected before SARS-CoV-2 vaccination. Receptor source: a human donor who had recovered from COVID-19.

The chain is built from TRBV6-1 and TRBJ1-1, with D possibly matching TRBD1 (5 bases). CDR1 and CDR2 from the germline V gene are MNHNS and SASEGT. There are 10 residues in the CDR3. V was shortened by 11 bases and J by 3 bases, with 7 bases between the two germline ends. CDR3 region: CAGQHTEAFF. The CDR3 DNA reads TGTGCCGGACAACACACTGAAGCTTTCTTT.

V gene TRBV30 combines with J gene TRBJ1-5; a possible D gene is TRBD1 (5 bases). The CDR3 has 13 residues. Germline V gene data show CDR1 as GTSNPN and CDR2 as SVGIG (reference sequence). The V end was cut by 2 bases, the J end by 7 bases, with 12 bases between. In nucleotides, the CDR3 is TGTGCCTGGAGTCCGGGGGTGGGCCAGCCCCAGCATTTT. Translation gives CAWSPGVGQPQHF.

This clonotype was seen a handful of times. Written as DNA, the CDR3 is TGTGCCACCAGTGATTTGCGAGGGGACAGCCGGGAGACCCAGTACTTC. Its protein is CATSDLRGDSRETQYF. V and J are TRBV24-1 and TRBJ2-5, with 7 bases lining up with TRBD1. Germline V lookup: CDR1 KGHDR, CDR2 SFDVKD. The CDR3 loop spans 16 amino acids. Trimming took 0 bases from V and 5 from J; bases not matched to a gene: 8.

The chain uses TRBV12-5 and TRBJ2-7; 9 bases agree with TRBD2. With V trimmed by 1 base and J by 6 bases, 4 bases remained unmatched. Germline-derived CDR1 and CDR2 are LGHNT and FRNRAP. CDR3 size: 14 residues. CDR3 region: CASGLGLAASEQYF. The DNA for the CDR3 is TGTGCTAGTGGTTTGGGACTAGCGGCGAGCGAGCAGTACTTC.

CDR3 protein: CASSEVGRNTEAFF. The DNA for the CDR3 is TGTGCCAGCAGTGAGGTGGGCAGGAACACTGAAGCTTTCTTT. The V and J genes are TRBV2 and TRBJ1-1, with unresolved D. Germline V gene sequence: CDR1 SNHLY, CDR2 FYNNEI. CDR3 length: 14 amino acids. Trimming pared 3 bases from V and 1 base from J, leaving 9 bases between.

This clonotype is medium-sized (0.01 to 0.1%) within its sample. The chain is built from TRBV7-9 and TRBJ1-5, with 10 nucleotides matching TRBD1. Germline V lookup: CDR1 SEHNR, CDR2 FQNEAQ (reference sequence). The CDR3 length is 14 residues. J was trimmed by 6 bases and V by 5 bases; bases with no gene match: 4. CDR3 residues: CASSIGQGGQPQHF. The CDR3, as DNA: TGTGCCAGCAGCATCGGACAGGGGGGTCAGCCCCAGCATTTT. The whole variable domain, remainder taken from reference TRBV7-9 and TRBJ1-5, is DTGVSQNPRHKITKRGQNVTFRCDPISEHNRLYWYRQTLGQGPEFLTYFQNEAQLEKSRLLSDRFSAERPKGSFSTLEIQRTEQGDSAMYLCASSIGQGGQPQHFGDGTRLSIL.

The V and J genes are TRBV27 and TRBJ1-1; possible D gene TRBD1, 6 bases. V dropped 6 bases and J dropped 3 bases, with 20 bases sitting between them. The CDR3 runs to 16 residues. In germline, CDR1 is MNHEY, CDR2 SMNVEV (reference sequence). CDR3 residues: CASRGGPGQIYTEAFF. CDR3 nucleotides: TGTGCCAGCAGGGGGGGCCCCGGTCAAATCTACACTGAAGCTTTCTTT.

A single count supports this clonotype. The V and J genes are TRBV19 and TRBJ1-1, with D possibly being TRBD1 (5 bases). The length of the CDR3 is 14 residues. Trimming stripped 3 bases from V and 4 bases from J, with 12 bases between. Germline CDR1 and CDR2: LNHDA and SQIVND (reference sequence). CDR3 nucleotide sequence: TGTGCCAGTAGTATCGGGGCAGGGCCCACTGAAGCTTTCTTT. It is translated as CASSIGAGPTEAFF.

The chain combines TRBV10-1 with TRBJ2-3; no clear D. CDR1 is WNHNN, CDR2 SYGVQD, per germline (reference sequence). The CDR3 contains 13 residues. The ends were cut back, 7 bases at V and 2 bases at J, with 10 bases in the middle. The CDR3 loop is CASNPRFTDTQYF. The CDR3 DNA reads TGCGCCAGCAACCCCAGGTTCACAGATACGCAGTATTTT.

The chain joins TRBV28 to TRBJ2-3; 10 bases are shared with TRBD2. This CDR3 has 14 residues. Germline lookup yields CDR1 MDHEN and CDR2 SYDVKM. The J segment lost 4 bases and the V segment lost 5 bases, leaving 3 bases of the junction unmatched. CDR3 nucleotides: TGTGCCAGCAGTAAACTAGCGGGACCAGATACGCAGTATTTT. It codes for CASSKLAGPDTQYF. The full variable domain, rest sourced from reference TRBV28 and TRBJ2-3, is DVKVTQSSRYLVKRTGEKVFLECVQDMDHENMFWYRQDPGLGLRLIYFSYDVKMKEKGDIPEGYSVSREKKERFSLILESASTNQTSMYLCASSKLAGPDTQYFGPGTRLTVL.